A selection of T cell receptor beta chains follows, all from one sample in a study of blood T cell repertoires in COVID-19. Sequencing was performed with immunoSEQ multiplex PCR; in TCRdb, only in-frame clones are kept and a portion is missing. The sample shows about 240,000 clones, roughly 79% of them seen only once. The sample taken for sequencing was peripheral blood. These receptors all come from a woman older than 75 with COVID-19, enrolled during active disease. The CDR3 runs from the conserved cysteine through the conserved F or W. The listing skips clone size in some rows; elsewhere it reads once, few, many or a size class.

clone size,J gene,V gene,CDR3 length,CDR3 protein
-,TRBJ2-1,TRBV5-4,14,CASSLGEALSEQFF
-,TRBJ1-2,TRBV18,14,CASSPDRTNYGYTF
-,TRBJ2-6,TRBV9,17,CASRRTSGRAGANVLTF
once,TRBJ2-3,TRBV10-3,14,CAISEGTLTDTQYF
-,TRBJ1-5,TRBV11-3,18,CASSLEPGQIYSNQPQHF
-,TRBJ2-3,TRBV2,15,CASSRDRLVQGTQYF
-,TRBJ2-2,TRBV5-1,16,CASRGHRVSNTGELFF
-,TRBJ2-5,TRBV5-5,16,CASSFGKGEVVETQYF
-,TRBJ1-1,TRBV5-6,14,CASRARGLNTEAFF
-,TRBJ2-7,TRBV19,15,CASRRTRQGSYEQYF
-,TRBJ2-1,TRBV6-4,15,CASRKLAGDSNEQFF
-,TRBJ1-6,TRBV5-1,15,CASSSQGGINSPLHF
once,TRBJ1-1,TRBV5-1,15,CASSEEAYMNTEAFF
-,TRBJ2-2,TRBV9,17,CASSVGPGGAGTGELFF
-,TRBJ2-2,TRBV5-1,16,CASSLGLAGNTGELFF
few,TRBJ1-5,TRBV7-9,14,CASSLDRGDQPQHF
-,TRBJ2-1,TRBV5-4,13,CASSPKTINEQFF
-,TRBJ2-1,TRBV30,15,CAWRRLAGGGNEQFF
-,TRBJ1-5,TRBV6-5,14,CASRLDRANQPQHF
-,TRBJ2-7,TRBV13,13,CASSFDRSYEQYF
-,TRBJ2-1,TRBV7-9,14,CASSLSPSSNEQFF
-,TRBJ1-4,TRBV9,15,CASSVRGATNEKLFF
-,TRBJ2-3,TRBV18,13,CASSLSVTDTQYF
few,TRBJ1-1,TRBV7-8,14,CASSIGVSGTEAFF
-,TRBJ1-1,TRBV11-3,13,CASSPGQTGQAFF
-,TRBJ2-7,TRBV7-8,15,CASSLSSGAYYEQYF
-,TRBJ2-5,TRBV10-3,13,CAIQGQIQETQYF
-,TRBJ2-5,TRBV14,15,CASSHTSGGRETQYF
-,TRBJ2-7,TRBV10-3,16,CAISHPSGSNPYEQYF
-,TRBJ2-1,TRBV2,15,CATTRTSGSHNEQFF
-,TRBJ2-3,TRBV7-3,15,CASSLRGLVTDTQYF
-,TRBJ2-7,TRBV2,13,CASSLVGGGEQYF
-,TRBJ1-2,TRBV5-1,14,CASSTSGTGFVYTF
-,TRBJ1-4,TRBV19,15,CASSIDGTGNEKLFF
few,TRBJ1-5,TRBV2,14,CASSVQVSNQPQHF
-,TRBJ2-4,TRBV7-2,15,CASSSFRTGGNIQYF
-,TRBJ2-1,TRBV11-2,14,CASSRSPGVNEQFF
-,TRBJ2-2,TRBV5-1,15,CASSNWADNTGELFF
-,TRBJ1-2,TRBV18,15,CASSPSAQGDYGYTF
-,TRBJ2-7,TRBV7-2,15,CASSREDFSSYEQYF
-,TRBJ2-4,TRBV25-1,17,CASSEGPGTGGVNIQYF
few,TRBJ2-7,TRBV28,15,CASSYQGQGDYEQYF
-,TRBJ1-2,TRBV28,13,CASGAGFYYGYTF
-,TRBJ2-2,TRBV10-3,16,CATRFRGGVGTGELFF
-,TRBJ1-2,TRBV18,13,CASSSGGYYGYTF
-,TRBJ2-3,TRBV5-1,14,CASRGGLITDTQYF
once,TRBJ2-1,TRBV7-6,19,CASSLGLAGGVGAYNEQFF
-,TRBJ1-2,TRBV7-2,15,CASSPRQTSNYGYTF
few,TRBJ2-4,TRBV18,16,CASSPPEGAAKNIQYF
-,TRBJ1-6,TRBV30,13,CAWYDRSATALHF
-,TRBJ2-7,TRBV11-2,16,CASSLTGLAGLYEQYF